This T cell receptor beta chain emerged from a study of T cell repertoires in cytomegalovirus infection (dated by TCRdb to 2018 to 2020). A note on the overall study: Because public TCR beta signatures pointed to carriage of CMV infection together with the matching HLA type, the HLA type of each donor mattered for the analysis.

As encoded in the germline V gene, CDR1 is MDHEN while CDR2 is SYDVKM. A distance of 13 bases separates the germline ends of V and J, which lose 3 bases and 1 base respectively. The CDR3 has 15 amino acids, counting the end cysteine and phenylalanine. Of the read, only the CDR3 DNA is kept; its 45 bases are in frame from base 1. Sequencing was carried out with an Illumina HiSeq 1500. TCRdb itself trimmed the public reads at Q25 with fastp, ran MiXCR and retained productive beta chains. Records with the same CDR3 protein are collapsed into one entry carrying the most frequent genes and DNA. This sample holds about 330,000 distinct CDR3 sequences; approximately 9.5% were observed only once. About 3.9% of the sample belongs to the ten largest clones. This clonotype was seen repeatedly, ten times or more. There is no known antigen for this receptor. The sample holds no much larger clone one base away, and base qualities are not on file.

The paper's findings and limits, for the study overall: The ex vivo response was dominated by HLA-C-restricted CMV-specific TCR beta clonotypes, and the single most frequent clonotype in two of eight donors was supplied by these HLA-C-restricted clonotypes. In both this cohort and an independent cohort of 352 donors, the cumulative frequency of public TCR beta family members distinguished carriers of CMV infection plus the relevant HLA type.

Sequencing was carried out using PBMCs. The V and J segments used are TRBV28 and TRBJ2-7; matching of 6 bases hints at TRBD1 as the D gene. This sequence originates from a human donor in good health (CMV status not recorded). Some clones in this sample may be carry-over from other donors' samples. The nucleotides read TGTGCCAGCAGTTTCTTGTTGGGGGCTTCCTACGAGCAGTACTTC. Its protein reads: CASSFLLGASYEQYF.